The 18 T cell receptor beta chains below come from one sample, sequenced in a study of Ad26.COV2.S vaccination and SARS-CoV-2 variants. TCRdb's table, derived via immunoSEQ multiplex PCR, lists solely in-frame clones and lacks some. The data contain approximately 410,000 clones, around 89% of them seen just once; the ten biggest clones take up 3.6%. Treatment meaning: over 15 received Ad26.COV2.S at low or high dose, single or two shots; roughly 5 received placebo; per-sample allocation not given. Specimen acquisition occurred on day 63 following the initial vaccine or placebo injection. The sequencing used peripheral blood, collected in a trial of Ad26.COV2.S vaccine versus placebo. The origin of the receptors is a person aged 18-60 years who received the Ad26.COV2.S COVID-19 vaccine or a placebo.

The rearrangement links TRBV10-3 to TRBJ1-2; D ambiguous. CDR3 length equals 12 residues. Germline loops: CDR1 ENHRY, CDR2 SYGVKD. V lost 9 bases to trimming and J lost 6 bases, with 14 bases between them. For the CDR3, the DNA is TGTGCCATTACCTCGGCCGGGGATGGCTACACCTTC. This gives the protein CAITSAGDGYTF.

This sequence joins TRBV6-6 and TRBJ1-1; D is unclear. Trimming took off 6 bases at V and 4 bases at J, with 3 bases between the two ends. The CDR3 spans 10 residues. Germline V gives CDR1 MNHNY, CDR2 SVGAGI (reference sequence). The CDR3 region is CASSRTEAFF. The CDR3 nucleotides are TGTGCCAGCAGCCGCACTGAAGCTTTCTTT.

The CDR3 DNA is TGTGCCAGCAGTTTGGCATCTGCGGGGGCTGAAGCTTTCTTT. Translating it yields CASSLASAGAEAFF. The V and J genes are TRBV28 and TRBJ1-1, with TRBD1 as a possible D gene (5 bases). The CDR3 covers 14 residues. In germline, CDR1 is MDHEN, CDR2 SYDVKM. The ends were cut back, 3 bases at V and 6 bases at J, with 14 bases in the middle.

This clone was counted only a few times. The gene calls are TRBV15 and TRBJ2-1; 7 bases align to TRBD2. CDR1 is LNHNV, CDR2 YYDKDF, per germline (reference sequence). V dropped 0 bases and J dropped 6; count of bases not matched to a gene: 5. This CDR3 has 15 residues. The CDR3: CATSRDRASGNEQFF. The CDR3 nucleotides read TGTGCCACCAGCAGAGATCGGGCTAGCGGCAATGAGCAGTTCTTC.

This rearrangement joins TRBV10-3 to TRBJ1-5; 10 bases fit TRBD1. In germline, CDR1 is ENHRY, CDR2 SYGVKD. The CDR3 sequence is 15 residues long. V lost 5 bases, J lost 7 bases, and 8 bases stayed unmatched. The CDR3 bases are TGTGCCATCAGTCCCGGGACAGGGGTCGAGCAGCCCCAGCATTTT. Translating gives CAISPGTGVEQPQHF.

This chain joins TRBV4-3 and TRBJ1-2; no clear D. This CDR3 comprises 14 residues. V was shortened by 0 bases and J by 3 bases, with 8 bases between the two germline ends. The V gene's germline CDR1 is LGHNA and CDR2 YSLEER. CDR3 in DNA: TGCGCCAGCAGCCAAGATTCCGGGGACTATGGCTACACCTTC. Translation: CASSQDSGDYGYTF.

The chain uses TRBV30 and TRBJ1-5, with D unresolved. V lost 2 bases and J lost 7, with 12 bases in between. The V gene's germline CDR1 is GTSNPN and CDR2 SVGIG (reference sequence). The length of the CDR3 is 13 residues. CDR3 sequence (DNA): TGTGCCTGGAGTCCATCCCTCAACCAGCCCCAGCATTTT. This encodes CAWSPSLNQPQHF.

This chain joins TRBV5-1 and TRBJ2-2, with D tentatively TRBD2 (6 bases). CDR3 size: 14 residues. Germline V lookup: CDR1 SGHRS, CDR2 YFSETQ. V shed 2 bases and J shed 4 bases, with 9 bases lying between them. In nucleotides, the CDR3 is TGCGCCAGCAGCTTTATGGGACTCACCGGGGAGCTGTTTTTT. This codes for CASSFMGLTGELFF.

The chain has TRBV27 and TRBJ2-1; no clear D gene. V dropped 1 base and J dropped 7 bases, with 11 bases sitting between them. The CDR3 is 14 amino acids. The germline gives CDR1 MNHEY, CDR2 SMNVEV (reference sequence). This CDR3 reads CASSLWGKENEQFF. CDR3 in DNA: TGTGCCAGCAGTTTATGGGGAAAAGAAAATGAGCAGTTCTTC.

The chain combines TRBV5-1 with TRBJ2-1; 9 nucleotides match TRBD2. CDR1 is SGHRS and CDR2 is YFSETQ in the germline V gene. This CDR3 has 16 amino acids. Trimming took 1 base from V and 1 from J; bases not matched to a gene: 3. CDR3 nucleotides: TGCGCCAGCAGCTTGAAGAGCGGGGGGTCCTACAATGAGCAGTTCTTC. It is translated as CASSLKSGGSYNEQFF.

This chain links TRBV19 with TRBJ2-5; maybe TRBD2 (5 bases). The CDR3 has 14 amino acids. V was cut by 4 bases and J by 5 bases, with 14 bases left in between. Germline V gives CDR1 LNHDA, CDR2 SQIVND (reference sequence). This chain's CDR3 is CASSSSTILETQYF. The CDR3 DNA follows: TGTGCCAGTAGTAGTTCGACTATACTGGAGACCCAGTACTTC.

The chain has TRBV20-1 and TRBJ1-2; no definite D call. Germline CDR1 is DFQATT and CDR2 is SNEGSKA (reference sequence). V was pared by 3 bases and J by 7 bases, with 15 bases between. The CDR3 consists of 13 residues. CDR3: CSASNLGPSGYTF. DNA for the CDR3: TGCAGTGCTAGTAACCTGGGCCCAAGTGGCTACACCTTC.

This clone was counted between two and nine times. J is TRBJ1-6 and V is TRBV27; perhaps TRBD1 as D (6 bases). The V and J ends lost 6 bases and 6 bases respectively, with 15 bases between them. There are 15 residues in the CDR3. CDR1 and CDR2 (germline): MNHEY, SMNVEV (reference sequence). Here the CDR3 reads CASSLPRGFNSPLHF. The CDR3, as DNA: TGTGCCAGCAGCCTCCCAAGGGGGTTTAATTCACCCCTCCACTTT.

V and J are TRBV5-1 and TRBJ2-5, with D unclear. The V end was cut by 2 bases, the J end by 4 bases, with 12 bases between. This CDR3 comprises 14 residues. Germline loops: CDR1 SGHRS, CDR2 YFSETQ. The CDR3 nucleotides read TGCGCCAGCAGCTTTTCAGGAAGCGTAGAGACCCAGTACTTC. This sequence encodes CASSFSGSVETQYF.

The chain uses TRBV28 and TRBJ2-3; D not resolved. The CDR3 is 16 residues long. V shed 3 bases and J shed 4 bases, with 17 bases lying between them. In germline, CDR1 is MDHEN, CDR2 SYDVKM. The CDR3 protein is CASSFTDGQNADTQYF. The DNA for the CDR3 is TGTGCCAGCAGTTTTACGGACGGCCAAAACGCAGATACGCAGTATTTT.

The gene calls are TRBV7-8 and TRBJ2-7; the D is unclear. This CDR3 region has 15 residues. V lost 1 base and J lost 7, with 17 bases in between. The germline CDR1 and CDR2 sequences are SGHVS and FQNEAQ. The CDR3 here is CASSLVRVQLGEQYF. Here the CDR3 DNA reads TGTGCCAGCAGCTTAGTTAGGGTACAATTGGGGGAGCAGTACTTC.

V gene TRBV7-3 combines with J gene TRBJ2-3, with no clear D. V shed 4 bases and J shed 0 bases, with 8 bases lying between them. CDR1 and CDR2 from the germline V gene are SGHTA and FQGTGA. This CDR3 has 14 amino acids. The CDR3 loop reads CASSSDDSTDTQYF. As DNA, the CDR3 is TGTGCCAGCAGCTCGGACGACAGCACAGATACGCAGTATTTT.

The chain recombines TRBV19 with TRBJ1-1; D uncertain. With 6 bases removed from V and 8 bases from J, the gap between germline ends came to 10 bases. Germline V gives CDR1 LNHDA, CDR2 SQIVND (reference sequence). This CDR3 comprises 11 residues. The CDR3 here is CASRGIDEAFF. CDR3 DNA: TGTGCCAGTAGAGGAATTGACGAAGCTTTCTTT.